This T cell receptor beta chain was documented in a study of control samples from healthy donors and cancer patients (TCRdb year 2020). Library generation was performed with the immunoSEQ multiplex PCR assay. TCRdb limited this immuneACCESS table to in-frame rearrangements with V and J called. A share of clones is missing; checked studies link under half to unresolved V genes, and the rest is unexplained. The sample table shows 150,000 to 180,000 clones, and approximately 93% are seen once. The ten biggest clones cover around 6.1% of the sample. On this clone: There is no known antigen for this receptor. No base qualities exist here, and no much larger clone lies one base off it.

Germline trimming amounts to 7 bases on V and 6 bases on J, with 7 as the count of junction bases outside the gene matches. The germline V gene gives CDR1 as SQVTM and CDR2 as ANQGSEA. From its cysteine to its phenylalanine, the CDR3 spans 12 amino acids. Here the CDR3 DNA is all that survives: 36 bases in frame from base 1. Specimen: blood. The chain links TRBV29-1 with TRBJ2-7, and 9 junction bases match TRBD1. This sequence was found in a man between 40 and 49 years old in good health. The DNA is as follows: TGCAGCGGGTCGGGACAGGGAGGCGAGCAGTACTTC. Its translation is CSGSGQGGEQYF.